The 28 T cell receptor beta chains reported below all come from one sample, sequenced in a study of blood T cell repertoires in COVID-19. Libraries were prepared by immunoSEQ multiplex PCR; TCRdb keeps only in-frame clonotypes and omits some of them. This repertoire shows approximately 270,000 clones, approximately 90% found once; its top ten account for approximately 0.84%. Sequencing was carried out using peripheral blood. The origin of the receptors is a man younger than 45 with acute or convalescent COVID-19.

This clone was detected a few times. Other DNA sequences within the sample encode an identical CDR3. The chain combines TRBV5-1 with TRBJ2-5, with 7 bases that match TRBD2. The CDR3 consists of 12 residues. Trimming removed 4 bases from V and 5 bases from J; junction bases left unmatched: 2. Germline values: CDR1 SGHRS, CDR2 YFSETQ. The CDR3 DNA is TGCGCCAGCAGCGGGGGGGTCGAGACCCAGTACTTC. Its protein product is CASSGGVETQYF.

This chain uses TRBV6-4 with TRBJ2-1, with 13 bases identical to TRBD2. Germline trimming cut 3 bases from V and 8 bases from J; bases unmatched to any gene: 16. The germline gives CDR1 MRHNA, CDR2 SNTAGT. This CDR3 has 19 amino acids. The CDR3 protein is CASSEQAPGLAGIVYEQFF. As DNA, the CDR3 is TGTGCCAGCAGTGAACAGGCACCGGGACTAGCGGGGATTGTCTATGAGCAGTTCTTC.

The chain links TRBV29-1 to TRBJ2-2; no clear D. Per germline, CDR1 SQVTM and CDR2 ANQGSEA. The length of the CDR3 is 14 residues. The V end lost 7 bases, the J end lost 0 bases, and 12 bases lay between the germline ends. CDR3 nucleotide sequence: TGCAGCGGTACCCATTCGGCGAACACCGGGGAGCTGTTTTTT. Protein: CSGTHSANTGELFF.

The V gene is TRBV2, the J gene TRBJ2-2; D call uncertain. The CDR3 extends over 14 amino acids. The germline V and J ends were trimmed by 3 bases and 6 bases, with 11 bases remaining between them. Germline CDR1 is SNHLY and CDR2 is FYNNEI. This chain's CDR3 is CASSDSRQAGELFF. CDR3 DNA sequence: TGTGCCAGCAGTGATTCTCGCCAGGCCGGGGAGCTGTTTTTT.

DNA for the CDR3: TGTGCCAGCAGTTTCGGCAGGGATTTCGATCAGCCCCAGCATTTT. It specifies CASSFGRDFDQPQHF. The chain links TRBV28 to TRBJ1-5, with TRBD1 as a possible D gene (5 bases). CDR3 length: 15 residues. The V gene's germline CDR1 is MDHEN and CDR2 SYDVKM. V lost 3 bases to trimming and J lost 5 bases, with 14 bases between them. Using reference TRBV28 and TRBJ1-5 for the parts outside the CDR3, the full variable domain is DVKVTQSSRYLVKRTGEKVFLECVQDMDHENMFWYRQDPGLGLRLIYFSYDVKMKEKGDIPEGYSVSREKKERFSLILESASTNQTSMYLCASSFGRDFDQPQHFGDGTRLSIL.

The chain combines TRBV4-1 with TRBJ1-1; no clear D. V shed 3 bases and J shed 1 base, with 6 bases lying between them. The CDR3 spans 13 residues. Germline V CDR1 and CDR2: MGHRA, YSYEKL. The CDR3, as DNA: TGCGCCAGCAGCCATGCGCGGAACACTGAAGCTTTCTTT. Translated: CASSHARNTEAFF.

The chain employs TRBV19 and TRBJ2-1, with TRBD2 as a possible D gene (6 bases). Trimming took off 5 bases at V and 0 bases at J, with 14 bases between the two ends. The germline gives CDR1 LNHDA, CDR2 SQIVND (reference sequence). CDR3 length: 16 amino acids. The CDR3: CASSWTGDSSYNEQFF. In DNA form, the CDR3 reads TGTGCCAGTAGTTGGACGGGAGACAGCTCCTACAATGAGCAGTTCTTC.

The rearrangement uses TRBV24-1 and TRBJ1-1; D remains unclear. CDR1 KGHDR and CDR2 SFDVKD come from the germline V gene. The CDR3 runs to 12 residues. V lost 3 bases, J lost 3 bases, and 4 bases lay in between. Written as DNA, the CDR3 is TGTGCCACCAGTGATCGAGACACTGAAGCTTTCTTT. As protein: CATSDRDTEAFF.

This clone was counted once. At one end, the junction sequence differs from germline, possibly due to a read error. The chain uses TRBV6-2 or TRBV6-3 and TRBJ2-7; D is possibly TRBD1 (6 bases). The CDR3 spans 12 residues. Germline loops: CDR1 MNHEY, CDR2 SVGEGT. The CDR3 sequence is CASSDPTGHLFF. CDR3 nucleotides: TGTGCCAGCAGTGACCCCACGGGACATTTATTCTTC.

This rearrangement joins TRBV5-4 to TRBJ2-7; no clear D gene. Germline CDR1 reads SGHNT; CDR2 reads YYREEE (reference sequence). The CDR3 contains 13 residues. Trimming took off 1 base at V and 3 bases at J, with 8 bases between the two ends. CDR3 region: CASSLPGNYEQYF. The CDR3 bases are TGTGCCAGCAGCTTGCCAGGAAACTACGAGCAGTACTTC.

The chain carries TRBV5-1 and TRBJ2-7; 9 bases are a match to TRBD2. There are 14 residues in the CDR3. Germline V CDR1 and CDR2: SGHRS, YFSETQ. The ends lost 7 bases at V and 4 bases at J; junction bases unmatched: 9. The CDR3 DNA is TGCGCCAGCCAAGTGGCGGGGGGGATGTACGAGCAGTACTTC. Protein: CASQVAGGMYEQYF.

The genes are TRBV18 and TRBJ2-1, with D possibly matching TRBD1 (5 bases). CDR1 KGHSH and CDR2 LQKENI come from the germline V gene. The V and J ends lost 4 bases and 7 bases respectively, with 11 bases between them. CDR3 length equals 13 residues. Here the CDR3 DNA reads TGTGCCAGCTCACGGAGCAGGGATAATGAGCAGTTCTTC. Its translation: CASSRSRDNEQFF.

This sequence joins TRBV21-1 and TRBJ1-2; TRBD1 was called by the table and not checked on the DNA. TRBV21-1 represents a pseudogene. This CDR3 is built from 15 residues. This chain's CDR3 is CASSKVTGKNYGYTF. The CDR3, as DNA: TGTGCCAGCAGCAAAGTAACAGGGAAGAACTATGGCTACACCTTC.

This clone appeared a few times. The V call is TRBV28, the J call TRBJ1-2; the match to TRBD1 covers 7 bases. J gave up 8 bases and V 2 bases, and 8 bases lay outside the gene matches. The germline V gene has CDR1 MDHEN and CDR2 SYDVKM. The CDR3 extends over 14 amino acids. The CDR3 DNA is TGTGCCAGCAGTTTAATTGACAGGGTTCGGGGCTACACCTTC. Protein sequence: CASSLIDRVRGYTF.

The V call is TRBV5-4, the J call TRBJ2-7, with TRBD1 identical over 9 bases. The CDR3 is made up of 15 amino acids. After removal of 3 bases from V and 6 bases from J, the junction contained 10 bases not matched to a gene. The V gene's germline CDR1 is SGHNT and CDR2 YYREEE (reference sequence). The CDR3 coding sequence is TGTGCCAGCAGCTCGGCGGGACAGGGTTTCCGCGAGCAGTACTTC. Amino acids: CASSSAGQGFREQYF.

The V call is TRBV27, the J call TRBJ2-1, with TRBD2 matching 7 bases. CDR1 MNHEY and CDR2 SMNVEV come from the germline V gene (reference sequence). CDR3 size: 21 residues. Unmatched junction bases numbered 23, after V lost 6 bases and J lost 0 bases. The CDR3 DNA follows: TGTGCCAGCAGGATCGGGAGGACGAGTGACTATTATCTAAGCTCCTACAATGAGCAGTTCTTC. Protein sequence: CASRIGRTSDYYLSSYNEQFF.

The CDR3 loop reads CASSLTQAQETQYF. For the CDR3, the DNA is TGTGCCAGCTCCCTGACCCAGGCTCAAGAGACCCAGTACTTC. This chain joins TRBV28 and TRBJ2-5; D is unclear. The CDR3 is 14 residues long. V lost 8 bases, J lost 2 bases, and 15 bases lay in between. The V gene's germline CDR1 is MDHEN and CDR2 SYDVKM.

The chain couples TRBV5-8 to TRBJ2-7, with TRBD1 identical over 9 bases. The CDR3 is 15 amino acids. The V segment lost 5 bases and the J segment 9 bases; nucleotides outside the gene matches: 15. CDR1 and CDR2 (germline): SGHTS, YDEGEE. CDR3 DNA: TGTGCCAGCAGTCCAAGACAGGGGGACCTATTGGGGCAGTACTTC. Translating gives CASSPRQGDLLGQYF.

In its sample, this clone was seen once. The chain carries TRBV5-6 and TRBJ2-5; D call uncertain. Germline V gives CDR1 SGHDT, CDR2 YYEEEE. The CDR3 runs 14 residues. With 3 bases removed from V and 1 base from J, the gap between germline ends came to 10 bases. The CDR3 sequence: CASSWVTAQETQYF. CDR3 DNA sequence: TGTGCCAGCAGCTGGGTTACAGCCCAAGAGACCCAGTACTTC. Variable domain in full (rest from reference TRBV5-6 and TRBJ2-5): DAGVTQSPTHLIKTRGQQVTLRCSPKSGHDTVSWYQQALGQGPQFIFQYYEEEERQRGNFPDRFSGHQFPNYSSELNVNALLLGDSALYLCASSWVTAQETQYFGPGTRLLVL.

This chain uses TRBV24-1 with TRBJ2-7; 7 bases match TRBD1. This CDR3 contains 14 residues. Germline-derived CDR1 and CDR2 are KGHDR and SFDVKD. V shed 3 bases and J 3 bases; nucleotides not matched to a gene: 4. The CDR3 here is CATSDGQVNYEQYF. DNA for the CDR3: TGTGCCACCAGTGATGGACAGGTGAACTACGAGCAGTACTTC.

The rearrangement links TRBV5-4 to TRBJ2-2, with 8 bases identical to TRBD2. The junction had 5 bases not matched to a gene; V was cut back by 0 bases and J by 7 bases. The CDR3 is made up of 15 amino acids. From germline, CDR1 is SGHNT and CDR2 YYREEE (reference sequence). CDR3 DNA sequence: TGTGCCAGCAGCTTGGGCGGGGGGCGTGGCGGGGAGCTGTTTTTT. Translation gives CASSLGGGRGGELFF.

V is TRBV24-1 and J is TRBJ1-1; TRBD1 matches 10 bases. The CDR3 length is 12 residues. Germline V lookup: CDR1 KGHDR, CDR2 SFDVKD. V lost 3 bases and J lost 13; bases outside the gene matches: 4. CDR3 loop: CATSDNDRGLFF. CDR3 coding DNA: TGTGCCACCAGTGATAACGACAGGGGGCTTTTCTTT.

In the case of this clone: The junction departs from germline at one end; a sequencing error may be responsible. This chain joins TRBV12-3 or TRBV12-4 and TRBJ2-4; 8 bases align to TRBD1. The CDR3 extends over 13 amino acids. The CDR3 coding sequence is TGTGCCAGCAGCTTAGGACAGGGCGACATTCAGTACTTC. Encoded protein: CASSLGQGDIQYF.

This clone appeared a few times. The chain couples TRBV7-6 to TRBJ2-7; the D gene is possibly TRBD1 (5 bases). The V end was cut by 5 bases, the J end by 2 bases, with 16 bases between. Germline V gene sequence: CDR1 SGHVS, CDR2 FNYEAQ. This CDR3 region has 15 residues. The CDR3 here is CASSLGAGYTYEQYF. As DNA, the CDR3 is TGTGCCAGCAGCCTAGGGGCAGGATATACCTACGAGCAGTACTTC.

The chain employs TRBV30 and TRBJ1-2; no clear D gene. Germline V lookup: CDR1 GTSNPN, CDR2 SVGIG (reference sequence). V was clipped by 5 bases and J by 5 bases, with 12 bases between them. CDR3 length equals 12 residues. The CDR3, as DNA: TGTGCCTGGGACGTGACGGGATATGGCTACACCTTC. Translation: CAWDVTGYGYTF.

CDR3 coding DNA: TGTGCCAGCAGTAATCAGGGGAGAAACACTGAAGCTTTCTTT. Residues: CASSNQGRNTEAFF. V gene TRBV2 combines with J gene TRBJ1-1; D is perhaps TRBD1 (6 bases). In germline, CDR1 is SNHLY, CDR2 FYNNEI. Trimming removed 5 bases from V and 2 bases from J, with 12 bases in between. The CDR3 extends over 14 amino acids.

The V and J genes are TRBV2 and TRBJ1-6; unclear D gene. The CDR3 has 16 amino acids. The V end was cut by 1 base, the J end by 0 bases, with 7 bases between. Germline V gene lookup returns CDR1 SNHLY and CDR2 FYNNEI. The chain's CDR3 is CASSEDSRSYNSPLHF. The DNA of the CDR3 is TGTGCCAGCAGTGAAGACTCCCGCTCCTATAATTCACCCCTCCACTTT.

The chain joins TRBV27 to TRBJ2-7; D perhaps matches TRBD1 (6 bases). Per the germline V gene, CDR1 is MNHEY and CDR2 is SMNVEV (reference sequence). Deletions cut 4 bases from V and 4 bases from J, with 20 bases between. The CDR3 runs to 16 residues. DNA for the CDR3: TGTGCCAGCAGTTCAAGTGGGTCAGGGGAGTGGTACGAGCAGTACTTC. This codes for CASSSSGSGEWYEQYF.